This T cell receptor beta chain was identified during a study of T-cell memory formation after mild COVID-19. About the study: The two donors had largely donor-specific TCR clusters. Notes on the study in general: Clones contracting over day 15 to 85 were CD4/CD8 balanced, with later expanders leaning CD4+. The authors did not confirm SARS-CoV-2 specificity of second-wave clones peaking day 37.

With respect to this clonotype: Antigen unknown.

Germline V CDR1 and CDR2: SGHVS, FNYEAQ. This CDR3 spans 17 amino acids. Trimming pared 4 bases from V and 0 bases from J, leaving 16 bases between. TCR alpha and TCR beta cDNA libraries with sample barcodes and UMIs came from 5'RACE using constant-segment primers. TCRdb reanalysed the 5' RACE reads using MiXCR and keeps one entry per CDR3 protein. The data contain 350,000 to 450,000 distinct CDR3 sequences, approximately 25% of them singletons. Sequencing was performed on PBMCs or a T cell subset sorted from them (not recorded which). The TCR originated in an adult woman who had mild COVID-19 (a few samples of this study predate the infection). Cell type and time point are not known. V usage is TRBV7-6 and J usage is TRBJ2-1, with TRBD1 as a possible D gene (5 bases). The CDR3 loop is CASSSQSWGISYNEQFF. The CDR3 DNA sequence: TGTGCCAGCAGCTCTCAATCTTGGGGCATCTCCTACAATGAGCAGTTCTTC.